This T cell receptor (beta chain) emerged from a study of blood T cell repertoires in COVID-19. In germline, CDR1 is SGHTA, CDR2 FQGNSA. V lost 0 bases and J lost 6; bases outside the gene matches: 2. CDR3 length: 14 amino acids. Measured with immunoSEQ multiplex PCR; TCRdb has only the in-frame clones, and not every one. The sample holds a few hundred thousand clones, less than 90% seen once. The V gene is TRBV7-2, the J gene TRBJ2-7; 10 bases map to TRBD2. This clonotype was obtained from a woman aged 55-75 years with COVID-19, enrolled during active disease. The sample was peripheral blood. CDR3 sequence: CASSLASGRSEQYF. The CDR3, as DNA: TGTGCCAGCAGCTTAGCTAGCGGGAGGAGCGAGCAGTACTTC.